This paragraph reports one TCR beta chain. Its specific antigen is unknown. No quality values exist for individual bases; no much larger clone is one base distant. Separate from the approximately 700-subject first cohort, the validation cohort of 120 subjects was the group to which the donors belonged. The entry originates in a study of cytomegalovirus exposure and HLA in healthy donors (dated by TCRdb to 2016 to 2017). About the full investigation: According to a later analysis, one platform produced both the 100 to 150 validation repertoires and the 666 repertoires of the first cohort. The aim of the study was to test whether cataloging public T cell receptors could identify signatures of past pathogen exposure. Besides the first cohort of about 730 subjects, a separate validation cohort made up of roughly 120 different subjects was used. To predict cytomegalovirus infection status, the study combined high-throughput TCR immunosequencing, statistical association of individual TCRs with disease status, and machine learning.

The receptor library was made with the immunoSEQ multiplex PCR assay. The authors processed their data as follows. A statistical classification framework was built for diagnosing cytomegalovirus status from the catalog of TCR beta chain sequences. In its TCRdb copy, this immuneACCESS table keeps in-frame sequences only and misses some clones. Where compared with another copy, unresolved V genes explain less than half of these, and the others have no known cause. The D gene and trimming were derived from the DNA, and the V and J assignments and clone size from that table. For this sample the table gives 120,000 to 150,000 clones, of which 85% to 90% were detected only once. The top ten clones comprise just under 9% of the sample. Its CDR3 holds 13 amino acids, cysteine through phenylalanine. Solely the CDR3 DNA is kept, with 39 bases framed from the first base. Here V drops 3 bases and J drops 5 bases, and the junction holds 2 bases not matched to any gene. From a lookup of the germline V gene, CDR1 and CDR2 are SGHRS and YFSETQ.

Findings and caveats that apply to the study as a whole: The authors suggested that the approach could potentially be generalized to other disease states and immunological phenotypes. A few of the identified cytomegalovirus-associated TCR beta chains were confirmed in vitro to be specific for cytomegalovirus antigens. Subsequent analysis determined that TCRs grouped into clusters in the first cohort also showed a tendency toward co-occurrence across the 90 to 150 validation repertoires, and approximately 94% of cluster scores exceeded 0. Most TCR sequences were seen in very few donors, while some public TCRs were found in many individuals. The study listed 150 to 200 TCR beta chains as associated with cytomegalovirus. The classifier was reported to diagnose cytomegalovirus status with high specificity and sensitivity in both the original cohort and the validation cohort. A later analysis lacked HLA typing for the validation cohort, so it scored co-occurrence in that cohort across all 120 repertoires.

Sample: PBMCs. The clonotype was recovered from a man younger than 35 in good health and CMV-seropositive. The chain is made from TRBV5-1 and TRBJ2-7, and 10 junctional nucleotides match TRBD1. The sequenced DNA: TGCGCCAGCAGCTGGGGGACAGGGGACGAGCAGTACTTC. Its protein product is CASSWGTGDEQYF.